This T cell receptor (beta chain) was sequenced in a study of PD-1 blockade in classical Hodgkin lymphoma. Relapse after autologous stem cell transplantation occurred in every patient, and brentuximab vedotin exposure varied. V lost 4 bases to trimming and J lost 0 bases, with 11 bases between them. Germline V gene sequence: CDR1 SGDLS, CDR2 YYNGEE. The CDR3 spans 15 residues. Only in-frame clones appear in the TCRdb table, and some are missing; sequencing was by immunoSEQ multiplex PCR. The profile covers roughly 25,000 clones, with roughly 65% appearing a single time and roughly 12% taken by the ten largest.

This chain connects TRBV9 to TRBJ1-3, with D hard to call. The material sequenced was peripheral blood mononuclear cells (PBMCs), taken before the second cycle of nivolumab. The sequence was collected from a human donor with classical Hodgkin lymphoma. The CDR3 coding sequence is TGTGCCAGCAGCACCCCCTCGATCTCTGGAAACACCATATATTTT. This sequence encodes CASSTPSISGNTIYF.